This T cell receptor beta chain was identified in a study of T-cell memory formation after mild COVID-19. General study results and limits: A second wave expanding day 15 to 37 was CD4+-biased; contracting clones were balanced. Pre-infection memory harbored some responding clones, suggesting cross-reactive memory joined.

This clonotype was picked up a small number of times. Its specificity is unknown. V was cut by 5 bases and J by 5 bases, with 12 bases left in between. Germline V lookup: CDR1 SGHVS, CDR2 FNYEAQ. The CDR3 is 13 residues long. A 5'RACE reaction primed in the constant segment made cDNA libraries of TCR alpha and TCR beta, and these carried sample barcodes and UMIs. TCRdb fed the 5' RACE reads into MiXCR, producing one record per CDR3 protein. The profile shows some 330,000 distinct CDR3 sequences, roughly 21% of them singletons. Sequenced input: PBMCs or a T cell subset sorted from them (not recorded which). The chain combines TRBV7-6 with TRBJ2-5; D call uncertain. The sequence came from an adult woman who had mild COVID-19 (a few samples of this study predate the infection). Cell type and time point are not known. CDR3 DNA sequence: TGTGCCAGCAGCAACTCGGATTGGGAGACCCAGTACTTC. Translated, it gives CASSNSDWETQYF.